The T cell receptor (beta chain) described here comes from a study of T cells in Graves' hyperthyroidism and ophthalmopathy. V trimming: 6 bases; J trimming: 4 bases; junction bases outside the gene matches: 9. Per the germline V gene, CDR1 is MNHNS and CDR2 is SASEGT. This CDR3 region has 15 residues. Template material for amplifying TCR beta CDR3 regions consisted of RNA transcripts. First-round RT-PCR of the TCR CDR3 relied on the HTBI primer set. TCRdb redid the calling of the multiplex PCR reads with MiXCR, one entry per CDR3 protein. The sample holds about half a million distinct CDR3 sequences, about 20% seen once.

J is TRBJ2-3 and V is TRBV6-1; 8 nucleotides agree with TRBD2. The TCR comes from a man in his forties with Graves' ophthalmopathy. The material sequenced was blood. The CDR3 bases are TGTGCCAGCAGCACCCTCTCGGGGGGGCCAGATACGCAGTATTTT. It specifies CASSTLSGGPDTQYF.